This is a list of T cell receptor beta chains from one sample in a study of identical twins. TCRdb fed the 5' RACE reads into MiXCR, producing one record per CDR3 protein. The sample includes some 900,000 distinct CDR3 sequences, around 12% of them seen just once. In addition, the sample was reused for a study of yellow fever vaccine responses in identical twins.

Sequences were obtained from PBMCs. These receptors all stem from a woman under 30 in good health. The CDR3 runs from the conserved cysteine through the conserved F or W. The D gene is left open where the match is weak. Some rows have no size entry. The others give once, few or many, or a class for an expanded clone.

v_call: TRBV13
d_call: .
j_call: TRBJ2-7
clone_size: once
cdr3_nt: TGTGCCAGCAGCTTCGGGGACACCTCCTACGAGCAGTACTTC
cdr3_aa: CASSFGDTSYEQYF

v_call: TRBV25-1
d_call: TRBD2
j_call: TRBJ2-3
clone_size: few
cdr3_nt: TGTGCCAGCAGTGGTAGCGGGGCCCTCGCAGATACGCAGTATTTT
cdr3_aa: CASSGSGALADTQYF

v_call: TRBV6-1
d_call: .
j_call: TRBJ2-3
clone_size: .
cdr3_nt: TGTGCCAGCAGTGAAAGGTGGGCCACAGATACGCAGTATTTT
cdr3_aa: CASSERWATDTQYF

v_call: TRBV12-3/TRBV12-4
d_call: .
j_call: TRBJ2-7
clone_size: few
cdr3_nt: TGTGCCAGCAGGAAGAGGCAGGGTGGTCACGAGCAGTACTTC
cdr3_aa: CASRKRQGGHEQYF

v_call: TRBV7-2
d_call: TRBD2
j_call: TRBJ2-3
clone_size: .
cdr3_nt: TGTGCCAGCAGGTCGCGGGGGGGCCCATGGGATACGCAGTATTTT
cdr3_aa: CASRSRGGPWDTQYF

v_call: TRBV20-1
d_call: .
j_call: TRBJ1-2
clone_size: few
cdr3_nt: TGCAGTGCTAGAGATCTAATAGGTCCCCAAGCTAACTATGGCTACACCTTC
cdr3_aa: CSARDLIGPQANYGYTF

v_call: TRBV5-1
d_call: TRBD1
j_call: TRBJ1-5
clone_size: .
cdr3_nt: TGCGCCAGCGGCCCCCCGGGACAGGCTAGCAATCAGCCCCAGCATTTT
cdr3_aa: CASGPPGQASNQPQHF

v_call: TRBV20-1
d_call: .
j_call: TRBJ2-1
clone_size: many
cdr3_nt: TGCAGTGCCGGTGGGGCGGGTACGTACAATGAGCAGTTCTTC
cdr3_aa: CSAGGAGTYNEQFF

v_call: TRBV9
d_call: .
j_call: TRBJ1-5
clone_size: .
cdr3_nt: TGTGCCAGCAGCGTAGGGGGACGGTACAATCAGCCCCAGCATTTT
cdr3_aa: CASSVGGRYNQPQHF

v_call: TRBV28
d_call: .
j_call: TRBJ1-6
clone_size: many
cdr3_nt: TGTGCCAGCAGCCCGGTAGGACAGAGCATTAATTCACCCCTCCACTTT
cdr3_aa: CASSPVGQSINSPLHF

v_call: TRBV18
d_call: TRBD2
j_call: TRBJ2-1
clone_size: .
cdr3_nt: TGTGCCAGCTCACCTTCGGCGGGAGCCCGGGGCAATGAGCAGTTCTTC
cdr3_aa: CASSPSAGARGNEQFF

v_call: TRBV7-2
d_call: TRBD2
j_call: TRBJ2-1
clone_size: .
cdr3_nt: TGTGCCAGCAGCCGGCTAGCGGGAGGCCAGATGCAGCAGTTCTTC
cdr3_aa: CASSRLAGGQMQQFF

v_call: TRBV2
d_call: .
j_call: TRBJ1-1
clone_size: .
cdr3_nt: TGTGCCAGTCTACAGGATATGAACACTGAAGCTTTCTTT
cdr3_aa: CASLQDMNTEAFF

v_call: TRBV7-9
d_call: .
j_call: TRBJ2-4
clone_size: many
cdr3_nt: TGTGCCAGCAGCCCCCCCTATCAAAACATTCAGTACTTC
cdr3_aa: CASSPPYQNIQYF

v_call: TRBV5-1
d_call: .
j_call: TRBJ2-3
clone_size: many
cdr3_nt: TGCGCCAGCAGCCCCGGTCAAGATACGCAGTATTTT
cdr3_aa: CASSPGQDTQYF

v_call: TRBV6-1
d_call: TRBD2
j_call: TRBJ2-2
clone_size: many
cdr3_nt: TGTGCCAGCAGTCCAGAGACTAGCGCCACCGGGGAGCTGTTTTTT
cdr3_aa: CASSPETSATGELFF

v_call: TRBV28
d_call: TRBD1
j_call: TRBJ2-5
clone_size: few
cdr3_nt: TGTGCCAGCAACCCGACAGGGGAAGGGGAGACCCAGTACTTC
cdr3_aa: CASNPTGEGETQYF